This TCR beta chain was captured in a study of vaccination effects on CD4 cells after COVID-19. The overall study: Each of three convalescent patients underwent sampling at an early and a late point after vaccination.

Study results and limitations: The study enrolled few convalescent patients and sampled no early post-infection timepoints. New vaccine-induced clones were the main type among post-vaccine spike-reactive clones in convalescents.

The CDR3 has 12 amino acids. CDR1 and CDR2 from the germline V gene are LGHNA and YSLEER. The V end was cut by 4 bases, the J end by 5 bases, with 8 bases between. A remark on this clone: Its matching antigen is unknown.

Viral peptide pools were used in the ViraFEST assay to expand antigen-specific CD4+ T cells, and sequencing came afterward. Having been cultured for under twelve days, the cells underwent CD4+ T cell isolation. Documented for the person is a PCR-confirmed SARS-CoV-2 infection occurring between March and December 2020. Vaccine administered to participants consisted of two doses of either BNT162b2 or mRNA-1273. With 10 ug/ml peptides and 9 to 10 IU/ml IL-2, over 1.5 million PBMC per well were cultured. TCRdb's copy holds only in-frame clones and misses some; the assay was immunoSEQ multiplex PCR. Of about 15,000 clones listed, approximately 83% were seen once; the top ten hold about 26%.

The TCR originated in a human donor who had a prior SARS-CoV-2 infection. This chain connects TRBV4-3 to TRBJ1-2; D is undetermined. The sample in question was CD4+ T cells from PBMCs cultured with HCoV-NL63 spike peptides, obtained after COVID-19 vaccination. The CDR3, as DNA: TGCGCCAGCAGCCTACAAGGGTATGGCTACACCTTC. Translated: CASSLQGYGYTF.